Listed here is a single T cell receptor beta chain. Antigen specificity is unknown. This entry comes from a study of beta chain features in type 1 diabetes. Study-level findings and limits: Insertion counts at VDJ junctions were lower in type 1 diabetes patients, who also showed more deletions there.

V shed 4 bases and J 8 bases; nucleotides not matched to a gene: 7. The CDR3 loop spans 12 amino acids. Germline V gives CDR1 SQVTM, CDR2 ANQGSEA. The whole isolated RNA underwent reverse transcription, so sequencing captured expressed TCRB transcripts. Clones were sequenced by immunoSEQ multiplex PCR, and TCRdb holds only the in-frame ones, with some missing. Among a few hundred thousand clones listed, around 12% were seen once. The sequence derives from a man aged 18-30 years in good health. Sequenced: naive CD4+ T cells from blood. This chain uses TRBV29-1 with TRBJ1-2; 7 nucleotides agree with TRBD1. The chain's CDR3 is CSVGDRVDGYTF. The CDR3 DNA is TGCAGCGTTGGAGACAGGGTGGACGGCTACACCTTC.